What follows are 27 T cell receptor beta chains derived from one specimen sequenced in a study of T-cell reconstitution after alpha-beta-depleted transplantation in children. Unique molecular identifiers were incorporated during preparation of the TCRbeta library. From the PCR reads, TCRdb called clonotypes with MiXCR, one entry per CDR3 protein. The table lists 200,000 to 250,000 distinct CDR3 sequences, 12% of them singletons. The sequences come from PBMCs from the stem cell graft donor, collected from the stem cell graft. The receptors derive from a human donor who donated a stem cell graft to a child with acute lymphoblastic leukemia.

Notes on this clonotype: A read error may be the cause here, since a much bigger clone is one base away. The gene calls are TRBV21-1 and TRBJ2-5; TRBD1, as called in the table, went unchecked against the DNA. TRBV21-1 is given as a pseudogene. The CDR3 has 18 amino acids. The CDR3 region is CSSSKAPGREGPQETQYF. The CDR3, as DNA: TGTTCCAGCAGCAAAGCTCCGGGCAGGGAAGGCCCCCAAGAGACCCAGTACTTC.

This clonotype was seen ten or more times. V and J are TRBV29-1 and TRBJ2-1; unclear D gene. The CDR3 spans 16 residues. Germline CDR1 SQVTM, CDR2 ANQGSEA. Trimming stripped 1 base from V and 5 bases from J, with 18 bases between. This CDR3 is CSVEAGNRPSHNEQFF. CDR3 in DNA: TGCAGCGTTGAAGCAGGCAACCGCCCGTCCCACAATGAGCAGTTCTTC.

Written as DNA, the CDR3 is TGTGCCAGCAGTTCCCTCGTGGGCCAGTACTTC. Its translation: CASSSLVGQYF. The V and J genes are TRBV28 and TRBJ2-5; the D is unclear. CDR3 length: 11 amino acids. Trimming removed 4 bases from V and 10 bases from J, with 10 bases in between. CDR1 is MDHEN and CDR2 is SYDVKM in the germline V gene. The full variable domain, its missing parts supplied by reference TRBV28 and TRBJ2-5, is DVKVTQSSRYLVKRTGEKVFLECVQDMDHENMFWYRQDPGLGLRLIYFSYDVKMKEKGDIPEGYSVSREKKERFSLILESASTNQTSMYLCASSSLVGQYFGPGTRLLVL.

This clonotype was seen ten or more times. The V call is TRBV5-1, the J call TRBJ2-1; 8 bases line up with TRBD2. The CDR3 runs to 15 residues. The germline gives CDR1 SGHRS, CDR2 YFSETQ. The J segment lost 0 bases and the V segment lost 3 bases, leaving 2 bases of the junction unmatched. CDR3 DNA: TGCGCCAGCAGCTCGGGGGGGAGCTCCTACAATGAGCAGTTCTTC. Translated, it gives CASSSGGSSYNEQFF. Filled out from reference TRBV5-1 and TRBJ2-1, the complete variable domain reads KAGVTQTPRYLIKTRGQQVTLSCSPISGHRSVSWYQQTPGQGLQFLFEYFSETQRNKGNFPGRFSGRQFSNSRSEMNVSTLELGDSALYLCASSSGGSSYNEQFFGPGTRLTVL.

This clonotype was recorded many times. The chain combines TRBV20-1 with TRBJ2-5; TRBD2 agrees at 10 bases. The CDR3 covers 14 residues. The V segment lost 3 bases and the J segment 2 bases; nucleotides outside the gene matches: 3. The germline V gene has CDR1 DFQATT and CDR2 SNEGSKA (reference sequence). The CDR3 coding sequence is TGCAGTGCTAGGCGGACTAGCGGACAAGAGACCCAGTACTTC. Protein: CSARRTSGQETQYF.

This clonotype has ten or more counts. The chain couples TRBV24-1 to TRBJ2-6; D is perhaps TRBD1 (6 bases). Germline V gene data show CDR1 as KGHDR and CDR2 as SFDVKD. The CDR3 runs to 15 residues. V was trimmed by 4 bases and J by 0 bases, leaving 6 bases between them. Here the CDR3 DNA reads TGTGCCACCAGTGACAGGGGCTCTGGGGCCAACGTCCTGACTTTC. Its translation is CATSDRGSGANVLTF.

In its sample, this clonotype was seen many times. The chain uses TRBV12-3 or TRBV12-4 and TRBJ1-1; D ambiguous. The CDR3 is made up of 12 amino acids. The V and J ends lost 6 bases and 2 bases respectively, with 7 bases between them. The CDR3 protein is CASRLRNTEAFF. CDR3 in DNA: TGTGCCAGCAGGTTAAGAAACACTGAAGCTTTCTTT.

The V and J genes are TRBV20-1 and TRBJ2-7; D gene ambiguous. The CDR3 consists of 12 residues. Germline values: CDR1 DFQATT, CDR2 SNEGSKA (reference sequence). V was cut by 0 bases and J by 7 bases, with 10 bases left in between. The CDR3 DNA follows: TGCAGTGCTAGAGAGGCCCTTAGGGAGCAGTACTTC. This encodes CSAREALREQYF.

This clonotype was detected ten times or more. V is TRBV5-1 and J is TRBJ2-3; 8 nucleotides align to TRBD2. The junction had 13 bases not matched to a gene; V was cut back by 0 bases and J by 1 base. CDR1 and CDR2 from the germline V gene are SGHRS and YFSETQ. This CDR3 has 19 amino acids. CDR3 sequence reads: CASSLGSGGAHRGTDTQYF. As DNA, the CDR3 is TGCGCCAGCAGCTTGGGATCCGGGGGGGCCCATCGAGGCACAGATACGCAGTATTTT.

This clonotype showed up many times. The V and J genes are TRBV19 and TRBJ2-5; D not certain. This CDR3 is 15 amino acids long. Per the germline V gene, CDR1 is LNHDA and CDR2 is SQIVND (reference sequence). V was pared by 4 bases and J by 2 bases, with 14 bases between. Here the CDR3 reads CASSTRRQIQETQYF. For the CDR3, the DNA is TGTGCCAGTAGTACCCGAAGACAAATACAAGAGACCCAGTACTTC. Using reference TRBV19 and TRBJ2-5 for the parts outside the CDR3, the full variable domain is DGGITQSPKYLFRKEGQNVTLSCEQNLNHDAMYWYRQDPGQGLRLIYYSQIVNDFQKGDIAEGYSVSREKKESFPLTVTSAQKNPTAFYLCASSTRRQIQETQYFGPGTRLLVL.

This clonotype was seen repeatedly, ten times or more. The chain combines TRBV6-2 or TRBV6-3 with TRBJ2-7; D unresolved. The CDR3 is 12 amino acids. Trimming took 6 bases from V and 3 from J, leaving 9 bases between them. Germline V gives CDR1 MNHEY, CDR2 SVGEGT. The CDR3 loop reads CASSPIGYEQYF. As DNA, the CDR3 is TGTGCCAGCAGCCCGATCGGCTACGAGCAGTACTTC.

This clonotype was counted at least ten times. The CDR3 nucleotides are TGCAGTGCTCCCCCCCTGAACACTGAAGCTTTCTTT. Translated: CSAPPLNTEAFF. The chain recombines TRBV20-1 with TRBJ1-1; D gene uncertain. The germline gives CDR1 DFQATT, CDR2 SNEGSKA (reference sequence). The ends were cut back, 5 bases at V and 0 bases at J, with 7 bases in the middle. The CDR3 extends over 12 amino acids.

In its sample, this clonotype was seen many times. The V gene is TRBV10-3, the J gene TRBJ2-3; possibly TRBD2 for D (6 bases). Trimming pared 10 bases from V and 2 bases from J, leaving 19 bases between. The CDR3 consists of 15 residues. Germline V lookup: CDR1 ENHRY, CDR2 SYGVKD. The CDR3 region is CATRARTINTDTQYF. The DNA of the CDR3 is TGTGCCACGCGCGCGCGGACTATAAACACAGATACGCAGTATTTT.

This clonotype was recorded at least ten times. This CDR3 reads CASSRGDDRPQHF. The CDR3 region has the DNA TGTGCCAGCAGTCGGGGAGATGATCGGCCCCAGCATTTT. The chain employs TRBV6-2 or TRBV6-3 and TRBJ1-5; D unclear. CDR3 length: 13 residues. Looked up from germline, CDR1 is MNHEY and CDR2 is SVGEGT. Trimming cost V 5 bases and J 9 bases, with 14 bases left between them.

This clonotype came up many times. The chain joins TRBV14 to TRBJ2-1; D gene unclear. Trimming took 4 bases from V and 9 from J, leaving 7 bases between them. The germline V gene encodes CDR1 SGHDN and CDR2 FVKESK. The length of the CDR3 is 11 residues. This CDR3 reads CASSLGAEQFF. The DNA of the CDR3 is TGTGCCAGCAGCCTAGGAGCTGAGCAGTTCTTC.

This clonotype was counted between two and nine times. CDR3 residues: CSARNSDYEQYF. CDR3 bases: TGCAGTGCTAGAAATAGCGACTACGAGCAGTACTTC. The rearrangement links TRBV20-1 to TRBJ2-7; D is perhaps TRBD2 (5 bases). The CDR3 contains 12 residues. V dropped 2 bases and J dropped 3 bases, with 8 bases sitting between them. Looked up from germline, CDR1 is DFQATT and CDR2 is SNEGSKA (reference sequence).

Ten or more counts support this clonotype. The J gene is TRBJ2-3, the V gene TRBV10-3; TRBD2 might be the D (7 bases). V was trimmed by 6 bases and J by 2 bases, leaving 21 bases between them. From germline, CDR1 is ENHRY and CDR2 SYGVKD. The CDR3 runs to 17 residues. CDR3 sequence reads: CAISRRRGGDYTDTQYF. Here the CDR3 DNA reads TGTGCCATCAGCCGACGGCGAGGGGGGGATTACACAGATACGCAGTATTTT.

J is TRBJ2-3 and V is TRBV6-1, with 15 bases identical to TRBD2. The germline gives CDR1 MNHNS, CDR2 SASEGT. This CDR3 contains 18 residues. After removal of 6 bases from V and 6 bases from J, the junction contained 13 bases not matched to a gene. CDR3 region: CASRKPYGLAGGPDTQYF. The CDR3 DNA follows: TGTGCCAGCAGAAAACCTTACGGACTAGCGGGAGGGCCGGATACGCAGTATTTT.

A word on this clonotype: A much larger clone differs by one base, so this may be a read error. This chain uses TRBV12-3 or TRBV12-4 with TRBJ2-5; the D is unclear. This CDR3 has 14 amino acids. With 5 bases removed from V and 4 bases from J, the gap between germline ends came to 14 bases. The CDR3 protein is CASSARPIPETQYF. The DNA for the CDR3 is TGTGCCAGCAGTGCTCGTCCCATACCAGAGACCCAGTACTTC.

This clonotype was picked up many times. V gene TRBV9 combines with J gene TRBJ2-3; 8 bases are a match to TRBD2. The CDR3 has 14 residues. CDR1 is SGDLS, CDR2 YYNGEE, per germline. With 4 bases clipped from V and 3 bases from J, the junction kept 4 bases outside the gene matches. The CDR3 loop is CASSRTSLTDTQYF. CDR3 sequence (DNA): TGTGCCAGCAGCCGGACTAGCCTGACAGATACGCAGTATTTT.

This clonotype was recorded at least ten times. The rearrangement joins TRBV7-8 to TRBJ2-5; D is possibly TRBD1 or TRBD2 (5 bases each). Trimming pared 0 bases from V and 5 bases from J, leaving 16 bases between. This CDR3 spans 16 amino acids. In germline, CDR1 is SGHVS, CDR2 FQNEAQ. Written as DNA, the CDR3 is TGTGCCAGCAGCTTAGCTCCGGGACCTCCTCCGGAGACCCAGTACTTC. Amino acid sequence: CASSLAPGPPPETQYF.

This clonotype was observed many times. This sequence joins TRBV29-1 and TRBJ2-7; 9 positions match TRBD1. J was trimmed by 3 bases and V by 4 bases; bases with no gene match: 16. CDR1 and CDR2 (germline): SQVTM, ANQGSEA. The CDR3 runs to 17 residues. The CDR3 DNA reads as TGCAGCGTTGGGATAGACAGGGGGACTTCCAAGGGCTACGAGCAGTACTTC. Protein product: CSVGIDRGTSKGYEQYF.

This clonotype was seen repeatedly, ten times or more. The CDR3 sequence: CASSLGSYILGEQYF. CDR3 DNA: TGTGCCAGCAGCTTAGGTTCCTACATCCTGGGGGAGCAGTACTTC. The genes are TRBV7-9 and TRBJ2-7; unclear D gene. The CDR3 runs to 15 residues. V was shortened by 1 base and J by 7 bases, with 17 bases between the two germline ends. CDR1 and CDR2 from the germline V gene are SEHNR and FQNEAQ (reference sequence).

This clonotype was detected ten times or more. The CDR3 DNA reads as TGCGCCAGCAGCCCTAGCGGGGGGGACAATGAGCAGTTCTTC. Translated, it gives CASSPSGGDNEQFF. This chain uses TRBV5-1 with TRBJ2-1, with 12 bases identical to TRBD2. V shed 4 bases, J shed 5 bases, and the junction held 1 base outside the gene matches. Germline V gene sequence: CDR1 SGHRS, CDR2 YFSETQ. The CDR3 spans 14 residues.

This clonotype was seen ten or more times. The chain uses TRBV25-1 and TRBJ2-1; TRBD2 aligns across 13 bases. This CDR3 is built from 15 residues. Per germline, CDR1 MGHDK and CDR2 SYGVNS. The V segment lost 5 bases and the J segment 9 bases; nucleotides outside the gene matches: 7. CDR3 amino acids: CASSTTSGRLGEQFF. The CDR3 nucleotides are TGTGCCAGCAGTACGACTAGCGGGAGGTTAGGTGAGCAGTTCTTC.

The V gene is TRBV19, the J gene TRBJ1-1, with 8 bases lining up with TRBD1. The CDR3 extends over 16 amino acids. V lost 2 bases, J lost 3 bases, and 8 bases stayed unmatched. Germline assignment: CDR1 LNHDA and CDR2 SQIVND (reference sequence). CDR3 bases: TGTGCCAGTAGTATATTGGGCAGGGGGCCGGACACTGAAGCTTTCTTT. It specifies CASSILGRGPDTEAFF. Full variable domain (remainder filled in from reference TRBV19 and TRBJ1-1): DGGITQSPKYLFRKEGQNVTLSCEQNLNHDAMYWYRQDPGQGLRLIYYSQIVNDFQKGDIAEGYSVSREKKESFPLTVTSAQKNPTAFYLCASSILGRGPDTEAFFGQGTRLTVV.

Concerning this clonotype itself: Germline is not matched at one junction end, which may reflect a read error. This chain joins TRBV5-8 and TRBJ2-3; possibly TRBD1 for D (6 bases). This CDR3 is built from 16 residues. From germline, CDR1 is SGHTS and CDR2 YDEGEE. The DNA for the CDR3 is TGTCCCAGCAGCTTGCTCGACAGTGGGGGCTCAGATACGCAGTATTTT. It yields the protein CPSSLLDSGGSDTQYF. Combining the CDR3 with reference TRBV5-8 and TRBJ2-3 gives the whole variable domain EAGVTQSPTHLIKTRGQQATLRCSPISGHTSVYWYQQALGLGLQFLLWYDEGEERNRGNFPPRFSGRQFPNYSSELNVNALELEDSALYLCPSSLLDSGGSDTQYFGPGTRLTVL.